This T cell receptor (beta chain) is drawn from a study of T cell repertoires in cytomegalovirus infection. At the level of the study: Selected CMV epitopes included recently identified HLA-C-restricted ones as well as well-studied HLA-B-restricted ones. It can be stated that public TCR beta signatures indicated CMV infection as well as a matching HLA type.

Germline loops: CDR1 MNHEY, CDR2 SMNVEV (reference sequence). This CDR3 contains 15 residues. The V gene lost 3 bases and the J gene lost 2 bases, with 11 bases spanning the gap. Study-level findings and limits: Summed public TCR beta family frequency identified CMV carriers bearing the relevant HLA. The ex vivo response showed dominance by HLA-C-restricted CMV-specific TCR beta clonotypes.

To note about this clonotype: Antigen: not known.

TCRdb redid the calling of the reads with MiXCR, one entry per CDR3 protein. Among roughly 220,000 distinct CDR3 sequences listed, approximately 40% were seen once. The receptor comes from a human donor in good health (CMV status not recorded). Some clones in this sample may be carry-over from other donors' samples. This chain links TRBV27 with TRBJ2-1; a weak D match, TRBD2 (6 bases). Here the sequenced sample was CD8+ T cells from cultured PBMCs, taken from culture after CMV antigen stimulation. The DNA for the CDR3 is TGTGCCAGCAGTTTGGGACTCTCGCCCTACAATGAGCAGTTCTTC. It is translated as CASSLGLSPYNEQFF.